This TCR beta chain is drawn from a study of T cell responses to AZD1222 COVID-19 vaccine. A note on this clone: The antigen is undetermined.

Profiling relied on immunoSEQ multiplex PCR, and the TCRdb table lists in-frame clones only, not all of them. The repertoire has 80,000 to 95,000 clones, 90% of them found once; the top ten carry about 5.4%. Study findings and constraints: Vaccine-associated CD4 TCRs ranged over spike, dominating at 160-218 and 743-854. Spike-specific TCR breadth and depth went up after people got two AZD1222 doses.

The source material was peripheral blood, sampled 28 days after the second AZD1222 dose. The origin of this receptor is an adult who received the AZD1222 COVID-19 vaccine.

The CDR3 sequence: CASSLTGGEISGNTIYF. CDR3 DNA sequence: TGTGCCAGCAGCCTGACCGGAGGGGAGATCTCTGGAAACACCATATATTTT. This chain connects TRBV11-2 to TRBJ1-3; D is perhaps TRBD1 (5 bases). Germline V gene lookup returns CDR1 SGHAT and CDR2 FQNNGV. The germline V and J ends were trimmed by 5 bases and 0 bases, with 17 bases remaining between them. This CDR3 has 17 amino acids.